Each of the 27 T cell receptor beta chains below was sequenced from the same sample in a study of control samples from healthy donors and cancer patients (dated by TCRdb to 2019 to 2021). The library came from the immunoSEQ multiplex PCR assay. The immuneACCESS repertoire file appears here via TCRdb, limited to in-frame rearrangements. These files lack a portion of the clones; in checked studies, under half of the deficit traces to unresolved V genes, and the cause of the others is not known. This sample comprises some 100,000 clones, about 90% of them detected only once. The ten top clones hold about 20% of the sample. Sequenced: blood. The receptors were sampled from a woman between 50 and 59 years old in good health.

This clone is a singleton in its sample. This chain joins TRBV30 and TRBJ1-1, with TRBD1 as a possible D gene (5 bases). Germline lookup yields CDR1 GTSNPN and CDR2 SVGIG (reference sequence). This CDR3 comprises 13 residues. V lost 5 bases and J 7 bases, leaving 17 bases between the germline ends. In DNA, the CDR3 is TGTGCCTGGGGGGGACGGTCGAACGGTGAAGCTTTCTTT. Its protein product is CAWGGRSNGEAFF.

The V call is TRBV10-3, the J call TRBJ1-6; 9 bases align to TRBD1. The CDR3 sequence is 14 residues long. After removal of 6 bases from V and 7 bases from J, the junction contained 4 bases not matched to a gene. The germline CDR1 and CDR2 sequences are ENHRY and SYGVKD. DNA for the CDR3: TGTGCCATCAGGGAGGGACAGGGAAATTCACCCCTCCACTTT. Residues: CAIREGQGNSPLHF.

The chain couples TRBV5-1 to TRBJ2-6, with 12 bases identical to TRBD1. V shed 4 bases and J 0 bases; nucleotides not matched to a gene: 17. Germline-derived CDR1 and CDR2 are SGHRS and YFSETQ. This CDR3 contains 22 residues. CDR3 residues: CASSRLRDRGHVAVSGANVLTF. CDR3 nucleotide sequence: TGCGCCAGCAGCCGCCTCCGGGACAGGGGGCATGTTGCCGTCTCTGGGGCCAACGTCCTGACTTTC.

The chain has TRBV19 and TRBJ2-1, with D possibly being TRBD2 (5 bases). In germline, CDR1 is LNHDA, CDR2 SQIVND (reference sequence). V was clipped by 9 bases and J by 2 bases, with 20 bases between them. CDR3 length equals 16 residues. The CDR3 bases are TGTGCCAGCAGTTTCAGGTCGGAGGTCCCCTACAATGAGCAGTTCTTC. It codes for CASSFRSEVPYNEQFF.

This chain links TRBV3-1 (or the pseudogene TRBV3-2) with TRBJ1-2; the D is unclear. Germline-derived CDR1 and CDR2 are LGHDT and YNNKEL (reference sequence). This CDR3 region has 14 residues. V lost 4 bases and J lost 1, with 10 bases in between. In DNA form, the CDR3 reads TGTGCCAGCAGCCCACAACGGGGTAACTATGGCTACACCTTC. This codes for CASSPQRGNYGYTF.

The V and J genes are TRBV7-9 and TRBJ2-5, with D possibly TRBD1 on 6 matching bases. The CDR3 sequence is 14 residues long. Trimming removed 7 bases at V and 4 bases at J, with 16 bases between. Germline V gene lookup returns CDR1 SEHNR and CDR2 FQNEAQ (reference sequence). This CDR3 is CASNLGGGGETQYF. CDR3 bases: TGTGCCAGCAACCTAGGGGGTGGGGGAGAGACCCAGTACTTC.

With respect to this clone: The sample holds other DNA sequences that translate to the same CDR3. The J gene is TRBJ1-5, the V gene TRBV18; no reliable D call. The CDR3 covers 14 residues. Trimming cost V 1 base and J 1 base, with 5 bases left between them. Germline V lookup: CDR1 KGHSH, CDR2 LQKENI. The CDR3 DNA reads TGTGCCAGCTCACCACAAGGGAGCAATCAGCCCCAGCATTTT. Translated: CASSPQGSNQPQHF.

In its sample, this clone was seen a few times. CDR3 amino acids: CATSSYGQGEKLFF. DNA for the CDR3: TGTGCCACCAGCAGCTACGGACAGGGTGAAAAACTGTTTTTT. The chain employs TRBV15 and TRBJ1-4, with 8 bases that match TRBD1. CDR1 LNHNV and CDR2 YYDKDF come from the germline V gene (reference sequence). The CDR3 is 14 residues long. Losses at the gene ends were 3 bases for V and 7 bases for J; bases not matched to a gene: 4.

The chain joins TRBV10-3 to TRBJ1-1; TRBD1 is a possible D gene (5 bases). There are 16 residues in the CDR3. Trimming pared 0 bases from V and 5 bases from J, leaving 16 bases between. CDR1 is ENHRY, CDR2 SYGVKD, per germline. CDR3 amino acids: CAISESLGGGKTEAFF. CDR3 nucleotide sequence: TGTGCCATCAGTGAGTCCCTGGGGGGTGGAAAAACTGAAGCTTTCTTT.

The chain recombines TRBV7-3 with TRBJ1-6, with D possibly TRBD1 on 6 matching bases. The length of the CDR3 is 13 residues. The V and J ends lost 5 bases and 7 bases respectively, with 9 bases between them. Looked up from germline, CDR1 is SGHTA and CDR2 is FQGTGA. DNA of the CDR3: TGTGCCAGCAGCCCCGACAGGAATTCACCCCTCCACTTT. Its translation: CASSPDRNSPLHF.

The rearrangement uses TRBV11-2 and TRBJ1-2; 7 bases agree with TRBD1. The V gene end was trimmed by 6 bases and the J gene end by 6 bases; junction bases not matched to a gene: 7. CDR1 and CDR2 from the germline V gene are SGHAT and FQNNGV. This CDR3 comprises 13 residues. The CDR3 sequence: CASSYTGVDGYTF. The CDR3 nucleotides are TGTGCCAGCAGTTACACAGGGGTGGATGGCTACACCTTC.

The CDR3 spells CASSLGVSYEQYF. The DNA for the CDR3 is TGCGCCAGCAGCTTAGGAGTCTCCTACGAGCAGTACTTC. This rearrangement joins TRBV5-1 to TRBJ2-7; D ambiguous. Trimming removed 2 bases at V and 0 bases at J, with 6 bases between. This CDR3 region has 13 residues. The germline CDR1 and CDR2 sequences are SGHRS and YFSETQ.

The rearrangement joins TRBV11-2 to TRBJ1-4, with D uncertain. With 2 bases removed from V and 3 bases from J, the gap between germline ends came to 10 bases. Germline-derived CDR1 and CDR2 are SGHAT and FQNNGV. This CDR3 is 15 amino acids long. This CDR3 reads CASSLIGGANEKLFF. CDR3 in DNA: TGTGCCAGCAGCTTAATCGGCGGCGCTAATGAAAAACTGTTTTTT.

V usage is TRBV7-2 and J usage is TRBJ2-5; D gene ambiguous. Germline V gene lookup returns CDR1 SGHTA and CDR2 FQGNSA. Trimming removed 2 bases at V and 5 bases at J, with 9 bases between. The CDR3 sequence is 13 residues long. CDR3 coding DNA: TGTGCCAGCAGCTTAAGTTTACGGGAGACCCAGTACTTC. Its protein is CASSLSLRETQYF. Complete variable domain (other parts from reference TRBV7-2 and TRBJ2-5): GAGVSQSPSNKVTEKGKDVELRCDPISGHTALYWYRQSLGQGLEFLIYFQGNSAPDKSGLPSDRFSAERTGGSVSTLTIQRTQQEDSAVYLCASSLSLRETQYFGPGTRLLVL.

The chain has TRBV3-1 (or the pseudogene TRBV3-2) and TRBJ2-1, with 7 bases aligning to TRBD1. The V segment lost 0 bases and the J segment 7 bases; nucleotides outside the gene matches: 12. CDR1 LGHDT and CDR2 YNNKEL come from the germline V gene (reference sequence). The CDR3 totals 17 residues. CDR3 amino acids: CASSQDGPQQGCNEQFF. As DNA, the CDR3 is TGTGCCAGCAGCCAAGATGGCCCCCAACAGGGGTGTAATGAGCAGTTCTTC.

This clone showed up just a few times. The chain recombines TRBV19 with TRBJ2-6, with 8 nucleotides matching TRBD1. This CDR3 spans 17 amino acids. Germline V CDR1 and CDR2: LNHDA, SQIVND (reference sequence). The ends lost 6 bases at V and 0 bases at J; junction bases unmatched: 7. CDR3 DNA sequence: TGTGCCAGTAGCTTGACAGGGGCGAGCTCTGGGGCCAACGTCCTGACTTTC. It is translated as CASSLTGASSGANVLTF.

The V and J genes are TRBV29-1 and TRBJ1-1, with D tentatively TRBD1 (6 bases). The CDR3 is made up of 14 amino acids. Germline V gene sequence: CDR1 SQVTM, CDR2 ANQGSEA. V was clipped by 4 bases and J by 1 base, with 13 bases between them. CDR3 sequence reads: CSVGTRQANTEAFF. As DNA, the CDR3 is TGCAGCGTTGGGACCCGACAGGCGAACACTGAAGCTTTCTTT.

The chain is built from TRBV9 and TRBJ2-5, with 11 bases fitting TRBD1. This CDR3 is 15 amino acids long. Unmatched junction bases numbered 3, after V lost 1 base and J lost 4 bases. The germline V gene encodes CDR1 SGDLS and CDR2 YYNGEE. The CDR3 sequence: CASSVRGTGGETQYF. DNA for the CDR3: TGTGCCAGCAGCGTAAGAGGGACAGGGGGAGAGACCCAGTACTTC.

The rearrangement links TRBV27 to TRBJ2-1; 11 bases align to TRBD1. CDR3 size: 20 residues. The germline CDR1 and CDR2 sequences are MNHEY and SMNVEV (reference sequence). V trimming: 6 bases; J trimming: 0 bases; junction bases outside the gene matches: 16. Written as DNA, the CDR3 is TGTGCCAGCAGACTAACGTTCGGACAGGGGGCAAAGAGCTCCTACAATGAGCAGTTCTTC. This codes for CASRLTFGQGAKSSYNEQFF.

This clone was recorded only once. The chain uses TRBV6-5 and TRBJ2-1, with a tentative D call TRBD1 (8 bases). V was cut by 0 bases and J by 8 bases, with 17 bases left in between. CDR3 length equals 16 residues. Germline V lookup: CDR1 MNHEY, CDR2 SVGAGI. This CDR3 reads CASSYSTRQGRDEQFF. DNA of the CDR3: TGTGCCAGCAGTTACTCGACCAGACAGGGGAGGGATGAGCAGTTCTTC.

Here the CDR3 DNA reads TGTGCCAGCAGGGGTCTGGTCGGTACAGATACGCAGTATTTT. It yields the protein CASRGLVGTDTQYF. The gene calls are TRBV2 and TRBJ2-3; D remains ambiguous. The germline V gene encodes CDR1 SNHLY and CDR2 FYNNEI. This CDR3 is 14 amino acids long. Trimming took off 6 bases at V and 3 bases at J, with 13 bases between the two ends. Full variable domain (rest looked up from reference TRBV2 and TRBJ2-3): EPEVTQTPSHQVTQMGQEVILRCVPISNHLYFYWYRQILGQKVEFLVSFYNNEISEKSEIFDDQFSVERPDGSNFTLKIRSTKLEDSAMYFCASRGLVGTDTQYFGPGTRLTVL.

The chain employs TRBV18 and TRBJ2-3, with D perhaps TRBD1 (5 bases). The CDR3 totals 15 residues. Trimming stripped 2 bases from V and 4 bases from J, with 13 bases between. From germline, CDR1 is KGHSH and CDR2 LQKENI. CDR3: CASSPSRQGSDTQYF. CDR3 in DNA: TGTGCCAGCTCACCATCTCGGCAGGGATCAGATACGCAGTATTTT.

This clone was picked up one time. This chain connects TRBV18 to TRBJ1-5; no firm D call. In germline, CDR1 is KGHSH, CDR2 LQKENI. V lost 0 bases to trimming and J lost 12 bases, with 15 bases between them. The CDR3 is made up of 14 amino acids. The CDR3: CASSPPASRTGQHF. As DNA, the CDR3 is TGTGCCAGCTCACCACCGGCGAGTCGGACGGGCCAGCATTTT.

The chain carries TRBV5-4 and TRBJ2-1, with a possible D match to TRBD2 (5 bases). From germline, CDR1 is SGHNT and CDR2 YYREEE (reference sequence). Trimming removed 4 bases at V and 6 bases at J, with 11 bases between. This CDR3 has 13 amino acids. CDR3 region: CASSLTILNEQFF. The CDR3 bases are TGTGCCAGCAGCCTGACTATTCTCAATGAGCAGTTCTTC.

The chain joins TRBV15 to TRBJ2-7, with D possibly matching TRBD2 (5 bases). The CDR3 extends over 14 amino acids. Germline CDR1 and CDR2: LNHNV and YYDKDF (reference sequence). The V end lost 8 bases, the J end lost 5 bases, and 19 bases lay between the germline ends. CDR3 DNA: TGTGCCACCGCCGCCCGGCTAGCTTCCCACGAGCAGTACTTC. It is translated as CATAARLASHEQYF.

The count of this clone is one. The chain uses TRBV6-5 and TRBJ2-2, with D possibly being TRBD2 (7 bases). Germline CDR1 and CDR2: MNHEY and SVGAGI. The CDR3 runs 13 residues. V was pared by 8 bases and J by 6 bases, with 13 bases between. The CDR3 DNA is TGTGCCAGCGCCTTAGGGGGGGCCGGGGAGCTGTTTTTT. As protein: CASALGGAGELFF.

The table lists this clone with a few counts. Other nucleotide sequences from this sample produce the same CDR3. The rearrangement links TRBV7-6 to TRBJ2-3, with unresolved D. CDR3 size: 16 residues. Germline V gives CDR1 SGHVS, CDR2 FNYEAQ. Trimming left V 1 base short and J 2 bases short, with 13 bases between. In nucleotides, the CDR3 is TGTGCCAGCAGCTTAGGTCCCCGCGGAAACACAGATACGCAGTATTTT. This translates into CASSLGPRGNTDTQYF.